The T cell receptor (beta chain) described here comes from a study of T cells expressing NK-cell markers. Study in general: From sorted CD3+CD56+NKG2C+, CD3+CD56+NKG2C- and CD3+CD56-NKG2C+ T cells came the TCR beta repertoires. General study points: These clonotypes also led the CD3+CD56-NKG2C+ fraction in a handful of donors.

CDR3 length: 16 amino acids. Germline CDR1 and CDR2: SGHRS and YFSETQ. Of note for this clonotype: What it binds is not known.

No DNA is given; TCRdb re-called the 5' RACE reads and lists each CDR3 protein once. The sample shows 500,000 or so distinct CDR3 sequences, and roughly 3.6% sits with its ten largest clones. The source material was blood T cells: a sorted CD56 or NKG2C T cell subset, CD4+ or CD8+ T cells, or bulk PBMC T cells (not recorded which). This chain uses TRBV5-1 with TRBJ2-1; TCRdb gives TRBD2 as the D gene, but with no DNA this cannot be confirmed. The TCR comes from a man aged 18 to 29 in good health. The CDR3 loop is CASSQNSGLAYNEQFF.